One sample yielded the 23 T cell receptor beta chains listed below, sequenced in a study of blood T cell repertoires in COVID-19. Measured with immunoSEQ multiplex PCR; TCRdb has only the in-frame clones, and not every one. The sample yields about 160,000 clones, approximately 84% seen once. The source material was PBMCs or T cells enriched from blood (not recorded which). Every receptor here comes from a woman in her forties with acute COVID-19.

This clone was seen a single time. This chain links TRBV6-5 with TRBJ1-1; TRBD1 matches at 7 bases. Germline CDR1 reads MNHEY; CDR2 reads SVGAGI. The CDR3 totals 15 residues. V was pared by 2 bases and J by 5 bases, with 8 bases of the junction left unmatched. The DNA of the CDR3 is TGTGCCAGCAGTTACGCCCGCAGGGGGGATACTGAAGCTTTCTTT. Encoded protein: CASSYARRGDTEAFF.

The chain's CDR3 is CASKGLTTYEQYF. The CDR3 coding sequence is TGTGCCAGCAAGGGACTGACTACCTACGAGCAGTACTTC. The J gene is TRBJ2-7, the V gene TRBV2; the D gene is possibly TRBD2 (6 bases). The CDR3 is 13 amino acids. Between the trimmed V and J ends, which lost 7 bases and 2 bases, there was a span of 12 bases. Per germline, CDR1 SNHLY and CDR2 FYNNEI.

The chain is built from TRBV2 and TRBJ1-6; no clear D. This CDR3 comprises 15 residues. Between the trimmed V and J ends, which lost 7 bases and 0 bases, there was a span of 10 bases. The germline V gene has CDR1 SNHLY and CDR2 FYNNEI. The DNA for the CDR3 is TGTGCCAGCAAAAAACAGAGCTCCTATAATTCACCCCTCCACTTT. This codes for CASKKQSSYNSPLHF.

CDR3 amino acids: CASRRTENTEAFF. The CDR3 bases are TGTGCCAGCAGGCGGACAGAGAACACTGAAGCTTTCTTT. V and J are TRBV9 and TRBJ1-1, with a weak D call TRBD1 (6 bases). V was trimmed by 5 bases and J by 1 base, leaving 9 bases between them. The CDR3 contains 13 residues. Germline CDR1 reads SGDLS; CDR2 reads YYNGEE. Full variable domain (rest looked up from reference TRBV9 and TRBJ1-1): DSGVTQTPKHLITATGQRVTLRCSPRSGDLSVYWYQQSLDQGLQFLIQYYNGEERAKGNILERFSAQQFPDLHSELNLSSLELGDSALYFCASRRTENTEAFFGQGTRLTVV.

This rearrangement joins TRBV5-3 to TRBJ2-7; TRBD2 is a possible D gene (5 bases). TRBV5-3 is recorded as an ORF, its role being uncertain. Trimming removed 4 bases at V and 1 base at J, with 12 bases between. CDR3 size: 14 residues. The DNA for the CDR3 is TGTGCCAGAAGCCTAACCCGGGGATCCTACGAGCAGTACTTC. This codes for CARSLTRGSYEQYF.

The rearrangement uses TRBV7-9 and TRBJ2-5; 10 nucleotides agree with TRBD1. The CDR3 contains 15 residues. Germline lookup yields CDR1 SEHNR and CDR2 FQNEAQ (reference sequence). V dropped 4 bases and J dropped 4; count of bases not matched to a gene: 6. The CDR3 nucleotides read TGTGCCAGCAGCTCCTTGGGACAGGGGTCAGAGACCCAGTACTTC. This encodes CASSSLGQGSETQYF.

The chain employs TRBV19 and TRBJ1-5, with TRBD1 identical over 12 bases. The trim removed 5 bases at V and 1 base at J, leaving 6 bases unmatched. Germline V gives CDR1 LNHDA, CDR2 SQIVND (reference sequence). The CDR3 contains 17 residues. The DNA of the CDR3 is TGTGCCAGTAGTTCACGGGGACAGGGGGCCAGCAATCAGCCCCAGCATTTT. Its protein is CASSSRGQGASNQPQHF.

The chain couples TRBV10-1 to TRBJ1-6; TRBD1 matches 8 bases. V was clipped by 6 bases and J by 9 bases; unmatched bases: 7. CDR1 is WNHNN and CDR2 is SYGVQD in the germline V gene (reference sequence). The CDR3 runs to 14 residues. CDR3 DNA sequence: TGCGCCAGCAGCCGGACAGGGCGGGTTTCACCCCTCCACTTT. Protein: CASSRTGRVSPLHF.

The chain has TRBV6-5 and TRBJ2-3, with a weak D call TRBD2 (5 bases). V lost 2 bases and J 2 bases, leaving 8 bases between the germline ends. Germline CDR1 MNHEY, CDR2 SVGAGI. The CDR3 is 14 amino acids. CDR3 region: CASSYLAHTDTQYF. CDR3 DNA: TGTGCCAGCAGTTACCTAGCCCACACAGATACGCAGTATTTT.

V is TRBV5-1 and J is TRBJ2-5, with D possibly matching TRBD2 (6 bases). V lost 5 bases to trimming and J lost 3 bases, with 14 bases between them. CDR1 is SGHRS and CDR2 is YFSETQ in the germline V gene. The CDR3 totals 14 residues. This CDR3 reads CASRASGGKETQYF. The CDR3 DNA reads as TGCGCCAGCAGGGCCTCGGGCGGGAAAGAGACCCAGTACTTC.

This chain links TRBV27 with TRBJ2-7; D is undetermined. Trimming shortened V by 4 bases and J by 1 base, and 11 bases separated the two germline ends. The CDR3 extends over 14 amino acids. Germline CDR1 is MNHEY and CDR2 is SMNVEV (reference sequence). The CDR3 here is CASSSSWASYEQYV. The CDR3 DNA sequence: TGTGCCAGCAGTTCCTCGTGGGCATCCTACGAGCAGTACGTC.

The genes are TRBV2 and TRBJ2-3; perhaps TRBD2 as D (5 bases). In germline, CDR1 is SNHLY, CDR2 FYNNEI. V was cut by 3 bases and J by 3 bases, with 16 bases left in between. The CDR3 has 16 amino acids. The DNA for the CDR3 is TGTGCCAGCAGTGAGGCTCGTAGCGTGGAGACAGATACGCAGTATTTT. Translating it yields CASSEARSVETDTQYF.

The V call is TRBV25-1, the J call TRBJ2-2, with D perhaps TRBD1 (6 bases). The germline V and J ends were trimmed by 3 bases and 4 bases, with 9 bases remaining between them. The CDR3 runs 14 residues. Germline lookup yields CDR1 MGHDK and CDR2 SYGVNS. The CDR3 sequence: CASSEGRGTGELFF. CDR3 nucleotide sequence: TGTGCCAGCAGTGAGGGCAGGGGCACCGGGGAGCTGTTTTTT.

The chain couples TRBV19 to TRBJ1-6, with D perhaps TRBD1 (6 bases). The CDR3 extends over 16 amino acids. Germline values: CDR1 LNHDA, CDR2 SQIVND (reference sequence). V was trimmed by 8 bases and J by 7 bases, leaving 21 bases between them. The CDR3 DNA sequence: TGTGCCAGTTCCGTGGGGGGGGCGAGTAAAAATTCACCCCTCCACTTT. Encoded protein: CASSVGGASKNSPLHF.

This rearrangement joins TRBV7-2 to TRBJ2-3; possible D gene TRBD1, 5 bases. Between the trimmed V and J ends, which lost 5 bases and 1 base, there was a span of 10 bases. This CDR3 has 14 amino acids. Germline loops: CDR1 SGHTA, CDR2 FQGNSA. CDR3 nucleotides: TGTGCCAGCAGCAGACAGTCTGGCACAGATACGCAGTATTTT. Translation gives CASSRQSGTDTQYF.

The rearrangement uses TRBV2 and TRBJ1-4, with TRBD1 matching over 7 bases. V dropped 6 bases and J dropped 0; count of bases not matched to a gene: 7. The CDR3 runs to 16 residues. CDR1 and CDR2 (germline): SNHLY, FYNNEI. CDR3 bases: TGTGCCAGCAGGAGGGGACAGCACGCAACTAATGAAAAACTGTTTTTT. This gives the protein CASRRGQHATNEKLFF.

This clone was observed a handful of times. The gene calls are TRBV5-5 and TRBJ2-3; weak D call: TRBD1 (6 bases). Germline assignment: CDR1 SGHKS and CDR2 YYEKEE (reference sequence). CDR3 size: 16 residues. The V end lost 3 bases, the J end lost 3 bases, and 17 bases lay between the germline ends. CDR3 region: CASSYGGTGPTDTQYF. As DNA, the CDR3 is TGTGCCAGCAGCTATGGAGGCACAGGGCCTACAGATACGCAGTATTTT.

The rearrangement links TRBV4-1 to TRBJ2-7, with 7 bases aligning to TRBD1. The CDR3 has 13 residues. With V trimmed by 2 bases and J by 5 bases, 3 bases remained unmatched. From germline, CDR1 is MGHRA and CDR2 YSYEKL. Written as DNA, the CDR3 is TGCGCCAGCAGCCAAAGGACAGGAGACGAGCAGTACTTC. Amino acids: CASSQRTGDEQYF.

As to this clone: One junction end does not reproduce the germline sequence, and a read error may be involved. The J gene is TRBJ2-7, the V gene TRBV28; 8 bases fit TRBD1. CDR3 length equals 16 residues. Germline assignment: CDR1 MDHEN and CDR2 SYDVKM. The CDR3 nucleotides are TGTGCCAACAGTTTCCCCTCGGGGACAGGTCTACACGAGCAGTACTTC. It translates to CANSFPSGTGLHEQYF.

This clone was detected only a few times. The chain is built from TRBV19 and TRBJ1-5; D uncertain. The CDR3 runs 15 residues. Looked up from germline, CDR1 is LNHDA and CDR2 is SQIVND (reference sequence). V was trimmed by 2 bases and J by 4 bases, leaving 12 bases between them. CDR3 bases: TGTGCCAGTAGTATAAATGCAGGTTCTAATCAGCCCCAGCATTTT. This encodes CASSINAGSNQPQHF.

This chain uses TRBV5-1 with TRBJ2-7; 7 bases fit TRBD1. CDR1 is SGHRS and CDR2 is YFSETQ in the germline V gene. J lost 6 bases, V lost 1 base, and 7 bases had no gene match. This CDR3 is 14 amino acids long. CDR3 in amino acids: CASSLHRGTSEQYF. In DNA form, the CDR3 reads TGCGCCAGCAGCTTGCACAGGGGAACGTCCGAGCAGTACTTC.

The CDR3, as DNA: TGCGCCAGCAGCTTTAGCGGGGAAGGCACAGATACGCAGTATTTT. Residues: CASSFSGEGTDTQYF. The rearrangement uses TRBV5-1 and TRBJ2-3; 8 bases match TRBD2. Germline V gene sequence: CDR1 SGHRS, CDR2 YFSETQ. V trimming: 2 bases; J trimming: 1 base; junction bases outside the gene matches: 3. The CDR3 spans 15 residues.

This clone has a count of ten or more. This chain links TRBV30 with TRBJ1-4; D is uncertain. The CDR3 has 15 amino acids. Germline CDR1 GTSNPN, CDR2 SVGIG (reference sequence). Trimming cost V 0 bases and J 7 bases, with 15 bases left between them. CDR3 region: CAWSVGSPAGEKLFF. CDR3 sequence (DNA): TGTGCCTGGAGTGTAGGGTCGCCGGCGGGTGAAAAACTGTTTTTT. The full variable domain, its missing parts supplied by reference TRBV30 and TRBJ1-4, is SQTIHQWPATLVQPVGSPLSLECTVEGTSNPNLYWYRQAAGRGLQLLFYSVGIGQISSEVPQNLSASRPQDRQFILSSKKLLLSDSGFYLCAWSVGSPAGEKLFFGSGTQLSVL.